Below are 11 T cell receptor beta chains sequenced from a single sample in a study of low-dose radiotherapy and immunotherapy resistance in tumors. Both TCRalpha and TCRbeta chains were reverse transcribed with V-gene-specific primers. TCR amplification involved about 18 PCR cycles with a constant-region primer and V-primer adapter. TCRdb reanalysed the reads using MiXCR and keeps one entry per CDR3 protein. The table lists around 13,000 distinct CDR3 sequences, roughly 60% of them singletons, with 6% to 8.5% in the top ten. These receptors were obtained from a human donor with advanced metastatic prostate, ovarian, gallbladder or colorectal cancer (not recorded which). This table probably holds off-target reads from a library built for another chain.

CDR3 nucleotides: TGTGCCAGCAGTGGGGGAGGATCCAAAAACATTCAGTACTTC. Its protein is CASSGGGSKNIQYF. The chain combines TRBV6-6 with TRBJ2-4; tentative D call: TRBD2 (6 bases). CDR3 length: 14 residues. Per germline, CDR1 MNHNY and CDR2 SVGAGI (reference sequence). Deletions cut 5 bases from V and 2 bases from J, with 10 bases between.

This rearrangement joins TRBV12-3 or TRBV12-4 to TRBJ2-3; perhaps TRBD2 as D (6 bases). The CDR3 length is 15 residues. Trimming removed 7 bases at V and 2 bases at J, with 16 bases between. The CDR3 bases are TGTGCCAGCACCTGGTACGGGAGCAACACAGATACGCAGTATTTT. It codes for CASTWYGSNTDTQYF.

This clonotype has a handful of counts. This chain links TRBV12-3 or TRBV12-4 with TRBJ1-5, with D tentatively TRBD1 (5 bases). V was clipped by 4 bases and J by 7 bases, with 17 bases between them. The CDR3 has 15 amino acids. The CDR3 sequence: CASSSRGVGQQPQHF. The CDR3 region has the DNA TGTGCCAGCAGTTCCCGAGGGGTGGGGCAACAGCCCCAGCATTTT.

V gene TRBV28 combines with J gene TRBJ1-2, with TRBD1 as a possible D gene (5 bases). V was pared by 6 bases and J by 4 bases, with 12 bases between. Looked up from germline, CDR1 is MDHEN and CDR2 is SYDVKM. The CDR3 has 13 residues. CDR3 loop: CASRMVGVYGYTF. The CDR3 DNA is TGTGCCAGCAGAATGGTGGGGGTCTATGGCTACACCTTC.

The chain recombines TRBV7-2 with TRBJ2-1; 13 positions agree with TRBD2. Per the germline V gene, CDR1 is SGHTA and CDR2 is FQGNSA. This CDR3 is 15 amino acids long. V gave up 5 bases and J gave up 7 bases; unmatched junction bases: 5. In DNA, the CDR3 is TGTGCCAGCAGCCGCCGGACTAGCGGGGGAAATGAGCAGTTCTTC. Its protein is CASSRRTSGGNEQFF.

The chain links TRBV6-1 to TRBJ1-2; D gene ambiguous. The ends were cut back, 7 bases at V and 8 bases at J, with 29 bases in the middle. The CDR3 runs to 17 residues. Germline V gives CDR1 MNHNS, CDR2 SASEGT. CDR3 sequence (DNA): TGTGCCAGCATTCCTATGGGTCCCGACTCCCTGACCAGCGGCTACACCTTC. It translates to CASIPMGPDSLTSGYTF.

The chain is built from TRBV7-2 and TRBJ2-1; D call uncertain. The CDR3 is 15 amino acids. The V end was cut by 2 bases, the J end by 0 bases, with 8 bases between. CDR1 is SGHTA, CDR2 FQGNSA, per germline. The CDR3 loop is CASSLNSFSYNEQFF. Written as DNA, the CDR3 is TGTGCCAGCAGCTTAAACTCTTTCTCCTACAATGAGCAGTTCTTC.

V is TRBV19 and J is TRBJ1-3, with D perhaps matching TRBD1 (5 bases). V was cut by 3 bases and J by 4 bases, with 10 bases left in between. Germline V gene sequence: CDR1 LNHDA, CDR2 SQIVND (reference sequence). This CDR3 region has 14 residues. This chain's CDR3 is CASSIVGDGNTIYF. DNA for the CDR3: TGTGCCAGTAGTATTGTCGGGGACGGAAACACCATATATTTT.

Notes on this clonotype: One end of the junction does not line up with germline, which may come from a read error. The J gene is TRBJ2-1, the V gene TRBV29-1; D is unresolved. The V gene's germline CDR1 is SQVTM and CDR2 ANQGSEA. The CDR3 is made up of 13 amino acids. The CDR3: CSVSVSSYIEQFF. In DNA, the CDR3 is TGCAGCGTGTCTGTTAGCTCCTACATTGAGCAGTTCTTC.

This clonotype was detected only once. The chain employs TRBV20-1 and TRBJ2-7, with D perhaps matching TRBD1 (5 bases). Germline V gene sequence: CDR1 DFQATT, CDR2 SNEGSKA (reference sequence). This CDR3 region has 14 residues. Trimming took off 5 bases at V and 2 bases at J, with 16 bases between the two ends. CDR3 in amino acids: CSAAPWQGTYEQYF. The CDR3 coding sequence is TGCAGTGCTGCCCCCTGGCAGGGAACCTACGAGCAGTACTTC.

V is TRBV4-3 and J is TRBJ1-1; no clear D. V was clipped by 0 bases and J by 3 bases, with 11 bases between them. The CDR3 is made up of 15 amino acids. The germline CDR1 and CDR2 sequences are LGHNA and YSLEER. Here the CDR3 DNA reads TGCGCCAGCAGCCAAGATGGTACAGCTTACACTGAAGCTTTCTTT. Its protein is CASSQDGTAYTEAFF.